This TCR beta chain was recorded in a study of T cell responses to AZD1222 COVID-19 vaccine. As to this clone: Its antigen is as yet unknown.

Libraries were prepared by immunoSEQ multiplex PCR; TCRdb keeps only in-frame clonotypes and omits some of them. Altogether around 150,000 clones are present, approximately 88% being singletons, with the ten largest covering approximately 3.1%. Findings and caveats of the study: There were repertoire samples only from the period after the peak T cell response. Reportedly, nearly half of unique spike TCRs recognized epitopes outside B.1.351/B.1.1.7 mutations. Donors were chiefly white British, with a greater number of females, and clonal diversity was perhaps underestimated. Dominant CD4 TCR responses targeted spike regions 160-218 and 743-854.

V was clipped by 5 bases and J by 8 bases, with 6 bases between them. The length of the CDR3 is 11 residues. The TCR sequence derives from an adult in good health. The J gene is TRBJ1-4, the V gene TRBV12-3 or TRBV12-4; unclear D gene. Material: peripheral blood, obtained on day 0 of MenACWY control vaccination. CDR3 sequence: CASSRGEKLFF. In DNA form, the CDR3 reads TGTGCCAGCAGTCGTGGGGAAAAACTGTTTTTT.